This T cell receptor (beta chain) was identified in a study of blood T cell repertoires in COVID-19 (dated by TCRdb to about 2020). About the investigation overall: Collaborator samples came from the United States, Italy and Spain and covered acute and convalescent phases of COVID-19. The prospective study material was composed of cDNA or gDNA derived from T cells, B-cell-depleted T cells, or PBMCs. The dataset comprised deeply sampled blood TCRbeta repertoires from subjects exposed to, actively infected with, or recovered from COVID-19. The repertoires were released in a freely available public database intended as a resource for research on the immune response to SARS-CoV-2. The samples were drawn from the first 160 participants of the ongoing ImmuneRACE study and from 950 to 1,500 subjects provided by 6 global collaborators. The sample metadata nearly always contained a de-identified subject ID, COVID-19 status, age in years and sex. Where HLA class I and class II types were available, the types were taken from metadata supplied by the sample provider, not from assay-based typing. General study outcomes and caveats: The quantity of clinical and demographic metadata differed by source and by participant and was supplied without curation.

Collaborating institutions collected whole blood in K2EDTA tubes following their own protocols. For TCRbeta analysis, collaborators shipped samples in one of three forms: frozen whole blood, isolated PBMCs, or DNA extracted from either of those sample types. Concerning this clone itself: What this receptor recognizes is not known. Base-call qualities are not available, and no considerably larger clone is one nucleotide away.

The CDR3 holds 15 amino acids from the cysteine to the phenylalanine. Left in the record is the CDR3 DNA by itself, 45 bases read in frame from the first base. V trim: 6 bases; J trim: 7 bases; unmatched bases: 8. Looking up the germline V gene (reference sequence) yields CDR1 SEHNR and CDR2 FQNEAQ. TCRbeta CDR3 regions were amplified from genomic DNA using the immunoSEQ Assay, a bias-controlled multiplex PCR. Per the authors' processing: Within the assay, amplification of reference gene primers was used to estimate how many nucleated cells each sample contained. To quantify the absolute abundance of each unique TCRbeta CDR3 rearrangement, sequence reads were collapsed and filtered. For each sample, productive Simpson clonality was calculated as the square root of Simpson's diversity index over productive rearrangements. TCRdb took this table from immuneACCESS and kept in-frame rearrangements with V and J called. Such tables lack part of the clones; where checked against another copy, unresolved V genes explain under half of the gap, and the rest is unexplained. D and trimming come from the DNA, and the V and J calls and clone size come from that table. In this sample the table shows about 240,000 clones, 70% to 90% of which occur a single time. The ten largest clones capture just under 6.5% of the sample.

This receptor was identified in a woman aged 55-75 years with active or convalescent COVID-19. The sample comprised peripheral blood. This sequence uses TRBV7-9 and TRBJ2-2; 10 junctional bases match TRBD1. The nucleotide sequence reads TGTGCCAGCAGACCGGACAGGGGGAACGGCGGGGAGCTGTTTTTT. Translated, it reads CASRPDRGNGGELFF.